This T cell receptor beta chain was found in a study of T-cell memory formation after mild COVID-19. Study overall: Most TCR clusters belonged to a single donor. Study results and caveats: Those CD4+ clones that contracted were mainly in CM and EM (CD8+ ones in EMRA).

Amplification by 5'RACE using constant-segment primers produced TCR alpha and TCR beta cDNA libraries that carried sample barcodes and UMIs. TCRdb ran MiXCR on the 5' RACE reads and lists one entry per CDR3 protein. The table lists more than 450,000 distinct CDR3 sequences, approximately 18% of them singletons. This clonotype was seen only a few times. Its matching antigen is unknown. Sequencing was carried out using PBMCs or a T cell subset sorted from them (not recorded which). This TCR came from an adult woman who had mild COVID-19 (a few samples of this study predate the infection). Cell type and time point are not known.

The CDR3 DNA follows: TGTGCCAGCAGTGGTGACACCCAGAACACCGGGGAGCTGTTTTTT. Its protein product is CASSGDTQNTGELFF. The chain joins TRBV2 to TRBJ2-2; D remains ambiguous. The CDR3 has 15 residues. Trimming took off 4 bases at V and 1 base at J, with 10 bases between the two ends. Germline lookup yields CDR1 SNHLY and CDR2 FYNNEI.